This is a list of T cell receptor beta chains from one sample in a study of blood T cell repertoires in COVID-19. Sequencing was performed with immunoSEQ multiplex PCR; in TCRdb, only in-frame clones are kept and a portion is missing. The sample consists of approximately 200,000 clones, more than 75% of them appearing once. Sequencing input: PBMCs or T cells enriched from blood (not recorded which). These receptors all stem from a woman in her 30s who had recovered from COVID-19. CDR3s include the opening cysteine and the closing phenylalanine or tryptophan. Each record gives: V gene, D gene, clone size, J gene, CDR3 DNA, CDR3 protein. D genes are given only for firm matches. Rows may omit the clone size; those that give it use once, few, many or a size class.

V: TRBV7-8; D: -; size: -; J: TRBJ1-2; DNA: TGTGCCAGCAGCTTATCGAGGGTATCCGATGGCTACACCTTC; CDR3: CASSLSRVSDGYTF
V: TRBV11-3; D: -; size: once; J: TRBJ2-2; DNA: TGTGCCAGCAGCTTAGATCCGGCCGGGGAGCTGTTTTTT; CDR3: CASSLDPAGELFF
V: TRBV27; D: -; size: -; J: TRBJ1-2; DNA: TGTGCCAGCGGTTTTACATACAGGGCAATTTCCTATGGCTACACCTTC; CDR3: CASGFTYRAISYGYTF
V: TRBV5-8; D: TRBD2; size: once; J: TRBJ2-1; DNA: TGTGCCAGCAGCCAAGGACTAGCGGTCCCCTACAATGAGCAGTTCTTC; CDR3: CASSQGLAVPYNEQFF
V: TRBV5-1; D: -; size: -; J: TRBJ1-2; DNA: TGCGCCAGCAGCTTGGATACAGGAACTATGAGGGGCTACACCTTC; CDR3: CASSLDTGTMRGYTF
V: TRBV28; D: TRBD2; size: -; J: TRBJ2-7; DNA: TGTGCCAGCAGTCCCCCGACTAGCGGTAGAGGGGAGCAGTACTTC; CDR3: CASSPPTSGRGEQYF
V: TRBV10-3; D: -; size: few; J: TRBJ2-7; DNA: TGTGCCATCAGTGTAGCGGCGGACCCCCCCGAGCAGTACTTC; CDR3: CAISVAADPPEQYF
V: TRBV10-3; D: -; size: -; J: TRBJ2-3; DNA: TGTGCCATCACCTCCGGAGGAGATACGCAGTATTTT; CDR3: CAITSGGDTQYF
V: TRBV7-9; D: -; size: -; J: TRBJ2-1; DNA: TGTGCCAGCAGTTTCATAGCAGACAATGAGCAGTTCTTC; CDR3: CASSFIADNEQFF
V: TRBV29-1; D: -; size: -; J: TRBJ2-2; DNA: TGCAGCGTAGCGGCAGCGAACACCGGGGAGCTGTTTTTT; CDR3: CSVAAANTGELFF
V: TRBV19; D: TRBD2; size: few; J: TRBJ2-3; DNA: TGTGCCAGCCGACTAGCGTCGGGAGGGACAGATACGCAGTATTTT; CDR3: CASRLASGGTDTQYF
V: TRBV28; D: TRBD2; size: -; J: TRBJ2-2; DNA: TGTGCCAGCAGTTTATTCGACACGACCCGGACTAGCGGGAGGAGGGCCACCGGGGAGCTGTTTTTT; CDR3: CASSLFDTTRTSGRRATGELFF
V: TRBV7-9; D: -; size: -; J: TRBJ2-5; DNA: TGTGCCAGCAGCTTGACAAGCCATGGTGAGACCCAGTACTTC; CDR3: CASSLTSHGETQYF
V: TRBV5-1; D: TRBD2; size: -; J: TRBJ2-5; DNA: TGCGCCAGCAGCCCGGGGACTAGCGGGAGCGTTGAGACCCAGTACTTC; CDR3: CASSPGTSGSVETQYF
V: TRBV27; D: -; size: -; J: TRBJ2-7; DNA: TGTGCCAGCAGTTTGGAGACAGGCTACGAGCAGTACTTC; CDR3: CASSLETGYEQYF
V: TRBV12-3/TRBV12-4; D: -; size: -; J: TRBJ2-7; DNA: TGTGCCAGCTGGGTGACAAGCTCCTACGAGCAGTACTTC; CDR3: CASWVTSSYEQYF
V: TRBV2; D: TRBD2; size: -; J: TRBJ2-5; DNA: TGTGCCACCTCTAGGACTAGCGGCCAAGAGACCCAGTACTTC; CDR3: CATSRTSGQETQYF
V: TRBV4-1; D: TRBD1; size: -; J: TRBJ1-2; DNA: TGCGCCAGCAGCCAACCTTACGAGACAGGGATCTATGGCTACACCTTC; CDR3: CASSQPYETGIYGYTF
V: TRBV7-6; D: TRBD2; size: -; J: TRBJ2-7; DNA: TGTGCCAGCAGCCAAGGGACTAGCGGGATATACGAGCAGTACTTC; CDR3: CASSQGTSGIYEQYF
V: TRBV7-2; D: -; size: -; J: TRBJ1-1; DNA: TGTGCCAGCACCCGGGAGAGGACTGAAGCTTTCTTT; CDR3: CASTRERTEAFF
V: TRBV7-3; D: TRBD1; size: -; J: TRBJ1-2; DNA: TGTGCCAGCAGCTTGGGACAGGGAGCCTTTTTGTCCTATGGCTACACCTTC; CDR3: CASSLGQGAFLSYGYTF
V: TRBV5-1; D: -; size: -; J: TRBJ2-7; DNA: TGCGCCAGCAGCTGGGACTCGTACTACGAGCAGTACTTC; CDR3: CASSWDSYYEQYF
V: TRBV7-2; D: TRBD1; size: -; J: TRBJ2-5; DNA: TGTGCCAGCAGTCTGACAGGGTCAGAGACCCAGTACTTC; CDR3: CASSLTGSETQYF
V: TRBV28; D: TRBD1; size: once; J: TRBJ1-5; DNA: TGTGCCAGCAGTCTACGCCGCGGACAGGGTACAGCCCAGCATTTT; CDR3: CASSLRRGQGTAQHF
V: TRBV12-3/TRBV12-4; D: -; size: -; J: TRBJ2-2; DNA: TGTGCCAGCAGTTCATCGGTCACCGGGGAGCTGTTTTTT; CDR3: CASSSSVTGELFF
V: TRBV23-1; D: TRBD1; size: -; J: TRBJ2-7; DNA: TGCGCCAGCAGTCAGAAGGGATCCCCGGGACAGTTAACCTACGAGCAGTACTTC; CDR3: CASSQKGSPGQLTYEQYF